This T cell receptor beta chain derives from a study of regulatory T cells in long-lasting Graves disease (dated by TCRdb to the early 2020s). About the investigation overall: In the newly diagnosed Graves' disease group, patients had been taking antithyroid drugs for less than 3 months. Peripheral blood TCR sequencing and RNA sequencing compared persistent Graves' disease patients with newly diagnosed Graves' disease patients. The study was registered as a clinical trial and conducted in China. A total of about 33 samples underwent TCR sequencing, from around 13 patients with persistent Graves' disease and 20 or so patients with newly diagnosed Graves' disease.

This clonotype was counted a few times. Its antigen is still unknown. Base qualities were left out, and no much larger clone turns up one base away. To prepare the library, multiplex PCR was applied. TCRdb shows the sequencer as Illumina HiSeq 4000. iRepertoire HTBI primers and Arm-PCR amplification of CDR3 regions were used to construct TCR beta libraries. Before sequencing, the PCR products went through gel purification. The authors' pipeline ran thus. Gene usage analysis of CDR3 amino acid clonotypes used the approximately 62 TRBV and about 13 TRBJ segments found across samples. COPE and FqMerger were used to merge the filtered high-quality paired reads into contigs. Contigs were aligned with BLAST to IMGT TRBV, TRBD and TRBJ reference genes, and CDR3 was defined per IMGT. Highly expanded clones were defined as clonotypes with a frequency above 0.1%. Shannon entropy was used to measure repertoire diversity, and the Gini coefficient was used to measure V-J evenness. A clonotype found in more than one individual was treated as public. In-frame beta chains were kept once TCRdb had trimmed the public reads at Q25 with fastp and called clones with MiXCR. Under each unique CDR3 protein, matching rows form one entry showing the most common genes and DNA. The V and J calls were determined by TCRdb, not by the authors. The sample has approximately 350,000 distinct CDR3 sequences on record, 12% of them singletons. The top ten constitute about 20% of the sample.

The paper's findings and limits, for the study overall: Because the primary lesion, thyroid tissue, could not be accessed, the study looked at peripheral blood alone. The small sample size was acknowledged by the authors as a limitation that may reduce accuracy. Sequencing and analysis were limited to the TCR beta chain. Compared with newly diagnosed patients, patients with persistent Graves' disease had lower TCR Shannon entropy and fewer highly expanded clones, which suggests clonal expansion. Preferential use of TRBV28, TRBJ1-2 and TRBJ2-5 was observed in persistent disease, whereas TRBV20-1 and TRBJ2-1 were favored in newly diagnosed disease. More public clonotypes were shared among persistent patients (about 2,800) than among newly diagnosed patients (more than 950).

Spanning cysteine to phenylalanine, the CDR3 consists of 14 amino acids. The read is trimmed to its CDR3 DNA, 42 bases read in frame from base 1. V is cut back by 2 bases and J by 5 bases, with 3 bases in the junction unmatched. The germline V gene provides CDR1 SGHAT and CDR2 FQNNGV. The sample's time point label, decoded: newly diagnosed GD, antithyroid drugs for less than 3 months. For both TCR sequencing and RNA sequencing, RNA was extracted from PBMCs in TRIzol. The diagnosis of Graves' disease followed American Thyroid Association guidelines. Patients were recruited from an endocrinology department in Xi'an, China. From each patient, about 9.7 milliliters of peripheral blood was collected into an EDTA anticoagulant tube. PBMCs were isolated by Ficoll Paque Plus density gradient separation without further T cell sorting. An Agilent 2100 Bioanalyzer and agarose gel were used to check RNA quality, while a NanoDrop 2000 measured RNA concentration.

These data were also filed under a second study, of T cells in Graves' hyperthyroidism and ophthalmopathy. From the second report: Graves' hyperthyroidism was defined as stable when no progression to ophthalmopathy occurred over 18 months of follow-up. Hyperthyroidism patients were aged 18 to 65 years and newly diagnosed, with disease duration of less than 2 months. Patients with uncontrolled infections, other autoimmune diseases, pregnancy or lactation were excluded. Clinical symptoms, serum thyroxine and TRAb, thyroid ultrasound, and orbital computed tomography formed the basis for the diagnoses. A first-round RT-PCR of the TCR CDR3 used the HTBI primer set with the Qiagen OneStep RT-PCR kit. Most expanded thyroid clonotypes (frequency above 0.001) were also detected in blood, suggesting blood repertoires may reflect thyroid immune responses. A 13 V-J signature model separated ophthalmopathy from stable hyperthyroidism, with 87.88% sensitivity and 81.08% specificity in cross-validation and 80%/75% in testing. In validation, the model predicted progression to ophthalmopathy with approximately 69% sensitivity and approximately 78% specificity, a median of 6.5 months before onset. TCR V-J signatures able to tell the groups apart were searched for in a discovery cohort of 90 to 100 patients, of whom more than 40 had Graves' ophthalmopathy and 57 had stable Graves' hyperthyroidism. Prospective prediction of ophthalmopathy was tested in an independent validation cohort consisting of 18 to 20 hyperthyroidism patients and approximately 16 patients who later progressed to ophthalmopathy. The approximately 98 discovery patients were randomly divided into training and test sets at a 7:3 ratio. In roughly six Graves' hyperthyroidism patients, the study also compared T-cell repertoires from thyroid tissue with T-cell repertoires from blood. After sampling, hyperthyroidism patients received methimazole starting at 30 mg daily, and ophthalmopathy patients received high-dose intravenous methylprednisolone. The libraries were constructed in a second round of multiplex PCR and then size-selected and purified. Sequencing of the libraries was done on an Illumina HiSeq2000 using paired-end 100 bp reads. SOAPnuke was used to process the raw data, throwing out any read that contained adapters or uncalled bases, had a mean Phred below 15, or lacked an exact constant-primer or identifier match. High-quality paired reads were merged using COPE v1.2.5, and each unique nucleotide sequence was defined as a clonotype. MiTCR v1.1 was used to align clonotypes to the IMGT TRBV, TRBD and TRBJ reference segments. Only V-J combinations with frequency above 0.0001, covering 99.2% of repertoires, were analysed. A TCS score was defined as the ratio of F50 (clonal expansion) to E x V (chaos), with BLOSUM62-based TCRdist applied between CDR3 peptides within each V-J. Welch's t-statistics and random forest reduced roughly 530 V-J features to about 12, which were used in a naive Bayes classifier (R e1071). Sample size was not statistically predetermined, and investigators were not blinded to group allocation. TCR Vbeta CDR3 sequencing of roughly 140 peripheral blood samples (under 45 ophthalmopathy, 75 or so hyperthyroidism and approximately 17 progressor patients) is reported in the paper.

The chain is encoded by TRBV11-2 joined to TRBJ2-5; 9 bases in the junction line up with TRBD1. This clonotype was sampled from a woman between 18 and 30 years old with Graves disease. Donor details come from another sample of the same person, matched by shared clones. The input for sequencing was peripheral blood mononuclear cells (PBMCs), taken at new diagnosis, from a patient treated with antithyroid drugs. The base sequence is TGTGCCAGCAGCTTAATGACAGGGGGGGAGACCCAGTACTTC. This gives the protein CASSLMTGGETQYF.